A single sample is the source of the 9 T cell receptor beta chains below, sequenced in a study of Ad26.COV2.S vaccination and SARS-CoV-2 variants (dated by TCRdb to 2020 to 2022). Receptor libraries were prepared by the immunoSEQ multiplex PCR assay. Entries here come from immuneACCESS through TCRdb and include only in-frame sequences with V and J called. Some clones fail to appear in such tables; in the studies checked, an unresolved V gene covers under half of the shortfall, and the cause of the remainder is unknown. The sample table records some 500,000 clones; about 88% of these occur just once. In total, the top ten clones hold roughly 2.5% of the sample. The treatment or condition label, read with the paper, signifies: some 20 received Ad26.COV2.S at low or high dose, single or two shots; about 5 received placebo; per-sample allocation not given. For vaccine and placebo recipients, the sequenced repertoires came from samples collected on day 63 after the first injection.

Sequences were derived from peripheral blood, sampled in a trial of Ad26.COV2.S vaccine versus placebo. These receptors were taken from a person between 18 and 65 years old who received the Ad26.COV2.S COVID-19 vaccine or a placebo.

V gene TRBV7-8 combines with J gene TRBJ1-1; D call uncertain. This CDR3 spans 16 amino acids. CDR1 and CDR2 (germline): SGHVS, FQNEAQ. Deletions cut 1 base from V and 6 bases from J, with 18 bases between. CDR3 nucleotides: TGTGCCAGCAGCTTAGGTGGGGATGGACGTGGGGCTGAAGCTTTCTTT. Amino acid sequence: CASSLGGDGRGAEAFF.

The chain combines TRBV27 with TRBJ1-6; a possible D gene is TRBD1 (6 bases). Trimming removed 3 bases from V and 5 bases from J, with 17 bases in between. Germline loops: CDR1 MNHEY, CDR2 SMNVEV (reference sequence). The CDR3 length is 17 residues. The chain's CDR3 is CASSLGTWGANNSPLHF. CDR3 nucleotides: TGTGCCAGCAGTTTGGGGACTTGGGGGGCTAATAATTCACCCCTCCACTTT.

A few counts support this clone. The rearrangement uses TRBV5-8 and TRBJ1-6; 8 positions match TRBD1. CDR3 size: 14 residues. The V and J ends lost 3 bases and 7 bases, in that order; junction bases with no gene match: 3. Per germline, CDR1 SGHTS and CDR2 YDEGEE. DNA of the CDR3: TGTGCCAGCAGCTCTGGACAGGGAAATTCACCCCTCCACTTT. It specifies CASSSGQGNSPLHF. The entire variable domain, with the rest obtained from reference TRBV5-8 and TRBJ1-6, is as follows: EAGVTQSPTHLIKTRGQQATLRCSPISGHTSVYWYQQALGLGLQFLLWYDEGEERNRGNFPPRFSGRQFPNYSSELNVNALELEDSALYLCASSSGQGNSPLHFGNGTRLTVT.

The chain joins TRBV9 to TRBJ2-1, with D possibly called TRBD1 or TRBD2 (6 bases each). This CDR3 spans 14 amino acids. V lost 2 bases, J lost 10 bases, and 16 bases lay in between. CDR1 and CDR2 (germline): SGDLS, YYNGEE. The CDR3 reads CASSVMGGREEQFF. CDR3 nucleotide sequence: TGTGCCAGCAGCGTTATGGGGGGCCGCGAAGAGCAGTTCTTC.

The V and J genes are TRBV9 and TRBJ1-6, with a tentative D call TRBD1 (5 bases). Germline CDR1 reads SGDLS; CDR2 reads YYNGEE. The CDR3 is made up of 16 amino acids. Trimming took off 0 bases at V and 0 bases at J, with 7 bases between the two ends. The CDR3: CASSVEGSSYNSPLHF. The CDR3, as DNA: TGTGCCAGCAGCGTAGAGGGGAGCTCCTATAATTCACCCCTCCACTTT.

The genes are TRBV15 and TRBJ1-1; perhaps TRBD1 as D (6 bases). The germline gives CDR1 LNHNV, CDR2 YYDKDF (reference sequence). Trimming cost V 2 bases and J 6 bases, with 19 bases left between them. This CDR3 contains 16 residues. CDR3 DNA: TGTGCCACCAGCAGACTATATCAACAGGGACGTCCTGAAGCTTTCTTT. It translates to CATSRLYQQGRPEAFF.

The chain recombines TRBV2 with TRBJ2-2; perhaps TRBD2 as D (5 bases). V gave up 8 bases and J gave up 6 bases, with 13 bases separating them. The CDR3 loop spans 13 amino acids. CDR1 and CDR2 from the germline V gene are SNHLY and FYNNEI. CDR3 DNA: TGTGCCAGCTCCCCGGTAGCGCCCGGGGAGCTGTTTTTT. Translation: CASSPVAPGELFF.

The rearrangement links TRBV28 to TRBJ1-3, with D tentatively TRBD1 (5 bases). Germline-derived CDR1 and CDR2 are MDHEN and SYDVKM. Trimming left V 4 bases short and J 0 bases short, with 10 bases between. The CDR3 has 15 amino acids. CDR3 DNA: TGTGCCAGCAGTTACCCAGGGACCTCTGGAAACACCATATATTTT. This encodes CASSYPGTSGNTIYF.

The rearrangement joins TRBV4-2 to TRBJ1-6; 7 bases are a match to TRBD1. CDR1 is LGHNA and CDR2 is YNFKEQ in the germline V gene. The J segment lost 3 bases and the V segment lost 1 base, leaving 6 bases of the junction unmatched. The CDR3 consists of 17 residues. DNA for the CDR3: TGTGCCAGCAGCCAAGTAGAGGGGGCGCTCTATAATTCACCCCTCCACTTT. Amino acid sequence: CASSQVEGALYNSPLHF.